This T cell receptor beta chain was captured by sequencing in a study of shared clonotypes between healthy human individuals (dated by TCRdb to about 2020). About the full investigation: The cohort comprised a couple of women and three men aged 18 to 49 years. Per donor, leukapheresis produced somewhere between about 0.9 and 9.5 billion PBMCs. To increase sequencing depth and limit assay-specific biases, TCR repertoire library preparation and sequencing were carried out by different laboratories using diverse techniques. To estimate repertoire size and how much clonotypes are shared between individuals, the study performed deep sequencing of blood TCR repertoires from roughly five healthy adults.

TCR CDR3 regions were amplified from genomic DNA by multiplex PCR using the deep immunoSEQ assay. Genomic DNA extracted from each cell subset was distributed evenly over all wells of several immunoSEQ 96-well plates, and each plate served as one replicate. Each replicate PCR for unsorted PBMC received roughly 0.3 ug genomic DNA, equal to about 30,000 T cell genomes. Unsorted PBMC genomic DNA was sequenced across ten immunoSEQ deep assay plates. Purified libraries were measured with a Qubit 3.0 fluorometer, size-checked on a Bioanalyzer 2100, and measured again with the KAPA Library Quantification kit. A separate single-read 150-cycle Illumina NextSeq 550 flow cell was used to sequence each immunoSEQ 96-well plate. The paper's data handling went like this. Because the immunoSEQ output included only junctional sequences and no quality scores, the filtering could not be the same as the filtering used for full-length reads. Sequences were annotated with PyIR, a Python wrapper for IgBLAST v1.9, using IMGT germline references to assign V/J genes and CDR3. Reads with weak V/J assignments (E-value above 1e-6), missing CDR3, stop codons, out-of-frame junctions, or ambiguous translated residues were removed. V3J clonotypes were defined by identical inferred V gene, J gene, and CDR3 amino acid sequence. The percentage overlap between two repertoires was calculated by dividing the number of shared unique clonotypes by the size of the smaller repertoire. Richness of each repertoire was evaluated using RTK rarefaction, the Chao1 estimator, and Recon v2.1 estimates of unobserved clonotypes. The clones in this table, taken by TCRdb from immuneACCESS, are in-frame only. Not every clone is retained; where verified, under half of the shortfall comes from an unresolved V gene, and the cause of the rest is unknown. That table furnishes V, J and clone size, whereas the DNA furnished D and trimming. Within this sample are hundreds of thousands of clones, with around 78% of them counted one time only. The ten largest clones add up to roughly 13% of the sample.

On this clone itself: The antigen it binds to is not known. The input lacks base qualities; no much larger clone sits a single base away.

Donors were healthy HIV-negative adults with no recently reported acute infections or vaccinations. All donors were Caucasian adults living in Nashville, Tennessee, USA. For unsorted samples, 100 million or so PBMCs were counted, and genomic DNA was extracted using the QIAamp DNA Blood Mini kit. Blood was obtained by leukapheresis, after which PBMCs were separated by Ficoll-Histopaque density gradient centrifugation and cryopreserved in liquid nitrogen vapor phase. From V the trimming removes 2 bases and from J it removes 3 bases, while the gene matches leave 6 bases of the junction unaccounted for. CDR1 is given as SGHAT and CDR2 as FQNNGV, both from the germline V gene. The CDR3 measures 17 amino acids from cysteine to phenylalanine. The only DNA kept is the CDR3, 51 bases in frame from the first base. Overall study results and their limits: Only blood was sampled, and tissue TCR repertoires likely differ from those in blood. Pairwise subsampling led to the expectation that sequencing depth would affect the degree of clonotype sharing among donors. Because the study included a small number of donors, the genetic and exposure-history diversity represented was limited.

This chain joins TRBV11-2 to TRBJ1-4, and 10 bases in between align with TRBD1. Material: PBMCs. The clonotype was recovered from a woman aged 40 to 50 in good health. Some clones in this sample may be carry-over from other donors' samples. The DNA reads TGTGCCAGCAGCTTACAAAGACAGGGGGCGTCTAATGAAAAACTGTTTTTT. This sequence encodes CASSLQRQGASNEKLFF.